This section outlines one T cell receptor beta chain sequence together with its context. The antigen is not known. PCR employed 60 Vbeta and 13 Jbeta primers. TCRdb's table, derived via immunoSEQ multiplex PCR, lists solely in-frame clones and lacks some. The data contain roughly 170,000 clones, 76% of them singletons. This sample was taken from a study of cytomegalovirus exposure and HLA in healthy donors. This CDR3 is built from 15 residues. Trimming removed 2 bases from V and 4 bases from J, with 9 bases in between. The germline gives CDR1 KGHSH, CDR2 LQKENI. Study-level points and caveats: TCR beta chain V- and J-gene trimming was linked, in a later analysis, to a missense variant in DCLRE1C. It was in a later analysis that TCR association rates were seen to vary by HLA locus, highest for DRB1 and lowest for HLA-C.

V is TRBV18 and J is TRBJ2-6, with D maybe TRBD2 (6 bases). The sample taken for sequencing was PBMCs. The sequence came from a female donor in good health and CMV-seronegative. This chain's CDR3 is CASSPGRQGANVLTF. The CDR3 nucleotides read TGTGCCAGCTCACCAGGGAGGCAGGGGGCCAACGTCCTGACTTTC.